This T cell receptor (beta chain) was recorded in a study of shared clonotypes between healthy human individuals. Overall study context: A couple of women and a few men aged 18 to 49 made up the donors. Each donor had three CD4 naive, three CD4 memory, two CD8 naive and one CD8 memory plate. Study-wide results and caveats: Across subsets, estimated richness was generally greater for naive than for memory populations.

The data were produced by immunoSEQ multiplex PCR, yet TCRdb's version contains in-frame clones alone and is incomplete. This sample has about 2.4 million clones, with approximately 93% found just once. A remark on this clone: Its target is not known.

The CDR3 runs to 15 residues. Germline CDR1 MGHDK, CDR2 SYGVNS. The V and J ends lost 5 bases and 14 bases respectively, with 22 bases between them. The chain joins TRBV25-1 to TRBJ1-6; D is perhaps TRBD1 (6 bases). Source material: naive CD4+ T cells from PBMCs. Subset meaning: CD45RA+ positively selected. This receptor was taken from a man aged 18 to 29 in good health. Some clones in this sample may be carry-over from other donors' samples. The CDR3 nucleotides are TGTGCCAGCAGTTCCCCATGGGGATCCCAGGGGTCCCTCCACTTT. As protein: CASSSPWGSQGSLHF.